This T cell receptor (beta chain) was sequenced for a study of blood T cells in healthy people across ages. Next came a second PCR, run for about 7 to 12 cycles, which used a sample-barcoded 5' primer along with a J-beta primer mix. TCRdb reprocessed the 5' RACE reads via MiXCR and lists one record per CDR3 protein. Counted here are roughly 2 million distinct CDR3 sequences, 40% to 55% occurring once; the ten biggest clones make up 2.1%. The table lists this clonotype with a few counts. The germline CDR1 and CDR2 sequences are SGHRS and YFSETQ. CDR3 length: 14 amino acids. This TCR was sampled from a woman between 40 and 55 years old in good health. The chain links TRBV5-1 to TRBJ2-7; 7 bases match TRBD1. The DNA end is a closer match to TRBJ2-5, so the J assignment may be wrong. Specimen: blood. CDR3 in amino acids: CASSRATGFETQYF. The CDR3 coding sequence is TGCGCCAGCAGCAGAGCGACAGGGTTCGAGACCCAGTACTTC.